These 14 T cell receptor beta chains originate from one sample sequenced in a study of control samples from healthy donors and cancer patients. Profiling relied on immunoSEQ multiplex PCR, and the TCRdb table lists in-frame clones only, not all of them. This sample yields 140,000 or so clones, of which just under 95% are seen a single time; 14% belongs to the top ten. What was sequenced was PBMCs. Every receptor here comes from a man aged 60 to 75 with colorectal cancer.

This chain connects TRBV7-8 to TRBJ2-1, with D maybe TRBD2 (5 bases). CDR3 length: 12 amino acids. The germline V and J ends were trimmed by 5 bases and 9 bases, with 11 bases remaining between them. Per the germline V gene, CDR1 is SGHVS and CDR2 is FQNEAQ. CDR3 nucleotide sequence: TGTGCCAGCAGCCCTTCTGCGGGTGAGCAGTTCTTC. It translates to CASSPSAGEQFF.

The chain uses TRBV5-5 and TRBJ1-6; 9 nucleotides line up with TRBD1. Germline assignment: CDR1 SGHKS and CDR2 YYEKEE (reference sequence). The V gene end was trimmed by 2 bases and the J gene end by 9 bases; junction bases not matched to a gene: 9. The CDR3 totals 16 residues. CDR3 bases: TGTGCCAGCAGCTTACAGGGGGCGACTATTGGTTCACCCCTCCACTTT. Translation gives CASSLQGATIGSPLHF.

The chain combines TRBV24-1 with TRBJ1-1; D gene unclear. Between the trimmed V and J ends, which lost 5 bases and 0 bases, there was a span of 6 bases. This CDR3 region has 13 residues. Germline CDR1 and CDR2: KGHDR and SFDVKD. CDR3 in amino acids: CATSVGMNTEAFF. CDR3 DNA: TGTGCCACCAGTGTAGGGATGAACACTGAAGCTTTCTTT.

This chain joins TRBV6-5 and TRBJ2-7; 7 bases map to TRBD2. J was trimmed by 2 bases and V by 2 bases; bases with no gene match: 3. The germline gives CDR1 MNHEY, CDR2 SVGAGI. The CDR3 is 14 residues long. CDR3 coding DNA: TGTGCCAGCAGTTACGGGGGGGACCCCTACGAGCAGTACTTC. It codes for CASSYGGDPYEQYF.

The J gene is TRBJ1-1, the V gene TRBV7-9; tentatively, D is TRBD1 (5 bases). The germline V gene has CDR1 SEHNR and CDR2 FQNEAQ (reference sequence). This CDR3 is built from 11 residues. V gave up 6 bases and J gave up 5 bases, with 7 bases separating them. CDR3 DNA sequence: TGTGCCAGCAGGGGGCAAACTGAAGCTTTCTTT. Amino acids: CASRGQTEAFF.

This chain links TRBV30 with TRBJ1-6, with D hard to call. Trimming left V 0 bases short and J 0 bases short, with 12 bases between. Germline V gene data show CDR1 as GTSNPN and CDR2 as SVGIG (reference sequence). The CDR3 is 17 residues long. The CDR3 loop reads CAWSVREYSSYNSPLHF. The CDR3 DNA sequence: TGTGCCTGGAGTGTACGGGAATATAGCTCCTATAATTCACCCCTCCACTTT.

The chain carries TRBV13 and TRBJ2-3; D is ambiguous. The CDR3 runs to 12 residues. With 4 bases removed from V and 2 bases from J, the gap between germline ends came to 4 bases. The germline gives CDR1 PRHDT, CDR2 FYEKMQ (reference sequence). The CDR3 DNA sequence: TGTGCCAGCAGCTCCCCCACAGATACGCAGTATTTT. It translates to CASSSPTDTQYF.

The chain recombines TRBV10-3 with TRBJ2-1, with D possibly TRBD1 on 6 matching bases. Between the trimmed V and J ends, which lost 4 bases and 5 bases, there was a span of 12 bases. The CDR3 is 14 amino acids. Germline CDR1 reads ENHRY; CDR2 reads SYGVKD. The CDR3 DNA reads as TGTGCCATCAGTGCAGGGGTCAAAGACAATGAGCAGTTCTTC. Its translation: CAISAGVKDNEQFF.

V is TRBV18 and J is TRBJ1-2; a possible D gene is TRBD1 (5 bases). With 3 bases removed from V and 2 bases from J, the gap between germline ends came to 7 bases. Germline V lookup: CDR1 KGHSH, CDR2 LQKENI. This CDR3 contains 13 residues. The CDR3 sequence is CASSPGENYGYTF. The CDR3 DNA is TGTGCCAGCTCACCGGGGGAAAACTATGGCTACACCTTC.

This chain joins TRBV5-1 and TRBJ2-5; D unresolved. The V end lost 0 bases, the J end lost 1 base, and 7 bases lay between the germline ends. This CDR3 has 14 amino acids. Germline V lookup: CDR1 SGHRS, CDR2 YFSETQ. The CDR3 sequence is CASSLVAAQETQYF. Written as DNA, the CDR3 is TGCGCCAGCAGCTTGGTAGCAGCCCAAGAGACCCAGTACTTC.

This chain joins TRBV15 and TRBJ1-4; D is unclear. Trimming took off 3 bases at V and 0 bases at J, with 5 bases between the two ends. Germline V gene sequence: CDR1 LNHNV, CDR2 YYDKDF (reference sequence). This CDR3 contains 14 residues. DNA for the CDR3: TGTGCCACCAGCAGGGATGCAACTAATGAAAAACTGTTTTTT. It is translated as CATSRDATNEKLFF. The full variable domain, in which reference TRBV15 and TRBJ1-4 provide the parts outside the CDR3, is DAMVIQNPRYQVTQFGKPVTLSCSQTLNHNVMYWYQQKSSQAPKLLFHYYDKDFNNEADTPDNFQSRRPNTSFCFLDIRSPGLGDTAMYLCATSRDATNEKLFFGSGTQLSVL.

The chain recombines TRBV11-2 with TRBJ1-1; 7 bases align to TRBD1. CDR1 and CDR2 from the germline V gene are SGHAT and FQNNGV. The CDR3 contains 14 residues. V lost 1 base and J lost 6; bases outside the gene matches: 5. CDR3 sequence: CASSLGDRVAEAFF. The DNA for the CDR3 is TGTGCCAGCAGCTTAGGTGACAGGGTAGCTGAAGCTTTCTTT.

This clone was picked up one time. The CDR3 DNA follows: TGCGCCAGCAGCGAGGGGGTAGTTGACACTGAAGCTTTCTTT. This codes for CASSEGVVDTEAFF. V is TRBV5-1 and J is TRBJ1-1; a possible D gene is TRBD1 (6 bases). Germline V gene lookup returns CDR1 SGHRS and CDR2 YFSETQ. The V end was cut by 4 bases, the J end by 3 bases, with 13 bases between. The CDR3 extends over 14 amino acids.

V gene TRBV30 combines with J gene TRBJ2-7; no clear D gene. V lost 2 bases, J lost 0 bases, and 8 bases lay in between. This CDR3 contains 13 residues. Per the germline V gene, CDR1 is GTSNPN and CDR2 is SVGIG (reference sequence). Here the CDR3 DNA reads TGTGCCTGGAGTTCCCGGAGCTCCTACGAGCAGTACTTC. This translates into CAWSSRSSYEQYF.